The 21 T cell receptor beta chains listed next were all sequenced from one sample in a study. TCRdb re-derived calls from the 5' RACE reads in MiXCR, one entry per CDR3 protein. The sample has approximately 57,000 distinct CDR3 sequences, around 21% seen once; the top ten hold 3% to 4%. Tregs were sorted as CD4+CD25+CD127-/low cells. Sequenced material: tumor-infiltrating Tregs sorted from the breast tumor. These receptors originate from a female donor with breast cancer.

This clonotype has more than one count but fewer than ten. V gene TRBV7-8 combines with J gene TRBJ1-4; D is unclear. V gave up 2 bases and J gave up 0 bases, with 10 bases separating them. CDR3 size: 16 residues. Germline V gives CDR1 SGHVS, CDR2 FQNEAQ. The CDR3 coding sequence is TGTGCCAGCAGCTTATCGGCACTCGCAACTAATGAAAAACTGTTTTTT. This translates into CASSLSALATNEKLFF. Combining the CDR3 with reference TRBV7-8 and TRBJ1-4 gives the whole variable domain GAGVSQSPRYKVAKRGQDVALRCDPISGHVSLFWYQQALGQGPEFLTYFQNEAQLDKSGLPSDRFFAERPEGSVSTLKIQRTQQEDSAVYLCASSLSALATNEKLFFGSGTQLSVL.

With regard to this clonotype: A much larger clone differs by one base, so this may be a read error. The chain carries TRBV5-1 and TRBJ2-1, with TRBD2 identical over 11 bases. The CDR3 sequence is 15 residues long. The V gene's germline CDR1 is SGHRS and CDR2 YFSETQ. After removal of 8 bases from V and 8 bases from J, the junction contained 12 bases not matched to a gene. CDR3 bases: TGCGCCAGAAGGTCATTAGCGGGAGGGGACCATGAGCAGTTCTTC. Translation gives CARRSLAGGDHEQFF.

The chain joins TRBV5-5 to TRBJ2-5; 7 nucleotides match TRBD2. The germline V gene encodes CDR1 SGHKS and CDR2 YYEKEE (reference sequence). J gave up 4 bases and V 0 bases, and 6 bases lay outside the gene matches. The CDR3 contains 15 residues. CDR3 amino acids: CASSLAGGEGETQYF. The CDR3 DNA is TGTGCCAGCAGCTTGGCGGGGGGTGAAGGAGAGACCCAGTACTTC.

This clonotype was picked up a small number of times. The chain links TRBV20-1 to TRBJ2-1; tentatively, D is TRBD2 (6 bases). CDR1 is DFQATT, CDR2 SNEGSKA, per germline (reference sequence). The CDR3 runs 14 residues. V was clipped by 0 bases and J by 9 bases, with 15 bases between them. DNA for the CDR3: TGCAGTGCTAGAGAAACCGGGACTCAGTCTGAGCAGTTCTTC. Its translation: CSARETGTQSEQFF.

For this clonotype: A read error is likely, as this CDR3 ends without the conserved phenylalanine or tryptophan. The chain joins TRBV11-1 to TRBJ1-1; D remains unclear. The length of the CDR3 is 14 residues. Deletions cut 4 bases from V and 4 bases from J, with 13 bases between. Germline CDR1 is SGHAT and CDR2 is FQDESV (reference sequence). The CDR3 loop is CASSSKIVATEAFC. CDR3 DNA: TGTGCCAGCAGCTCCAAAATAGTAGCCACTGAAGCTTTCTGT.

This clonotype has a handful of counts. This sequence joins TRBV11-2 and TRBJ2-1; tentative D call: TRBD2 (6 bases). This CDR3 has 16 amino acids. Germline V gene sequence: CDR1 SGHAT, CDR2 FQNNGV. V lost 4 bases, J lost 8 bases, and 21 bases lay in between. The CDR3 nucleotides read TGTGCCAGCAGCTCTCCTTGGGGAGCGGGCTCCGATGAGCAGTTCTTC. Translating it yields CASSSPWGAGSDEQFF.

V is TRBV28 and J is TRBJ2-5, with no clear D. Germline V gives CDR1 MDHEN, CDR2 SYDVKM. The CDR3 length is 16 residues. The germline V and J ends were trimmed by 5 bases and 4 bases, with 20 bases remaining between them. CDR3 sequence: CASSPPPPGSGETQYF. CDR3 DNA sequence: TGTGCCAGCAGTCCCCCCCCTCCGGGTTCAGGAGAGACCCAGTACTTC.

The sample holds a few counts of this clonotype. The rearrangement links TRBV7-2 to TRBJ2-5; no clear D gene. Germline V gene sequence: CDR1 SGHTA, CDR2 FQGNSA. Trimming removed 3 bases from V and 7 bases from J, with 18 bases in between. CDR3 size: 15 residues. CDR3 loop: CASSFSTSPRGTQYF. The CDR3 region has the DNA TGTGCCAGCAGCTTTAGTACCTCACCTCGAGGGACCCAGTACTTC.

The J gene is TRBJ2-1, the V gene TRBV6-5; no reliable D call. Trimming removed 8 bases at V and 4 bases at J, with 6 bases between. The germline V gene has CDR1 MNHEY and CDR2 SVGAGI. This CDR3 spans 11 amino acids. The DNA for the CDR3 is TGTGCCAGCGGAGTATACAATGAGCAGTTCTTC. The encoded protein is CASGVYNEQFF.

The V and J genes are TRBV19 and TRBJ1-5; D not certain. CDR1 LNHDA and CDR2 SQIVND come from the germline V gene (reference sequence). Deletions cut 4 bases from V and 2 bases from J, with 18 bases between. This CDR3 is built from 17 residues. The CDR3 is CASSSFVRNSGNQPQHF. CDR3 coding DNA: TGTGCCAGTAGTAGTTTTGTCCGGAATTCGGGCAATCAGCCCCAGCATTTT.

This clonotype was recorded at least ten times. The chain carries TRBV10-3 and TRBJ1-1, with a possible D match to TRBD1 (5 bases). This CDR3 spans 14 amino acids. V gave up 8 bases and J gave up 4 bases, with 17 bases separating them. Germline CDR1 is ENHRY and CDR2 is SYGVKD. CDR3 sequence: CAIAPTWGSTEAFF. The DNA for the CDR3 is TGTGCCATCGCGCCGACATGGGGGAGCACTGAAGCTTTCTTT.

On this clonotype itself: Just one base apart from a much larger clone, this may be a read error. The chain carries TRBV5-6 and TRBJ2-5, with TRBD1 as a possible D gene (5 bases). Germline V gives CDR1 SGHDT, CDR2 YYEEEE. There are 14 residues in the CDR3. DNA of the CDR3: TGTGCCGGCAGCTTTCTAGACAGTTTGGAGACCCAGTACTTC. This translates into CAGSFLDSLETQYF.

A remark on this clonotype: At one end, the junction sequence differs from germline, possibly due to a read error. V usage is TRBV4-1 and J usage is TRBJ2-5; D may be TRBD1 (6 bases). The CDR3 totals 16 residues. The germline V gene encodes CDR1 MGHRA and CDR2 YSYEKL. The CDR3 sequence is CASSQVLGAVGETQYF. The CDR3, as DNA: TGTGCCAGCAGCCAAGTTTTGGGGGCCGTGGGAGAGACCCAGTACTTC.

The V call is TRBV29-1, the J call TRBJ1-2, with D perhaps matching TRBD1 (5 bases). Per germline, CDR1 SQVTM and CDR2 ANQGSEA. This CDR3 contains 11 residues. The V gene lost 6 bases and the J gene lost 6 bases, with 11 bases spanning the gap. The CDR3 coding sequence is TGCAGCGTCGCTGGGGCTGATGGCTACACCTTC. Its translation is CSVAGADGYTF.

This clonotype was detected many times. V usage is TRBV6-5 and J usage is TRBJ2-3; D might be TRBD2 (6 bases). This CDR3 is built from 14 residues. From germline, CDR1 is MNHEY and CDR2 SVGAGI. Trimming pared 5 bases from V and 5 bases from J, leaving 14 bases between. The CDR3: CASSRDFSRDTQYF. The CDR3 nucleotides read TGTGCCAGCAGTCGGGACTTCTCGAGAGATACGCAGTATTTT.

V usage is TRBV5-6 and J usage is TRBJ2-1; 10 positions agree with TRBD2. This CDR3 comprises 18 residues. Losses at the gene ends were 1 base for V and 5 bases for J; bases not matched to a gene: 12. Germline V lookup: CDR1 SGHDT, CDR2 YYEEEE. CDR3 in DNA: TGTGCCAGCAGCTTGCCCCCCCAGCGGGGGGGCCTGAACAATGAGCAGTTCTTC. The encoded protein is CASSLPPQRGGLNNEQFF.

This clonotype was recorded a few times. V usage is TRBV15 and J usage is TRBJ1-5, with D hard to call. The V end lost 6 bases, the J end lost 0 bases, and 9 bases lay between the germline ends. The CDR3 runs 14 residues. CDR1 is LNHNV and CDR2 is YYDKDF in the germline V gene (reference sequence). The CDR3 bases are TGTGCCACCAGAAGTTCGGTTAGCAATCAGCCCCAGCATTTT. Translation gives CATRSSVSNQPQHF.

The V gene is TRBV4-3, the J gene TRBJ2-5, with a possible D match to TRBD1 (7 bases). There are 15 residues in the CDR3. Germline loops: CDR1 LGHNA, CDR2 YSLEER. V lost 6 bases and J 2 bases, leaving 16 bases between the germline ends. The CDR3 region is CASSRRGEIQETQYF. CDR3 in DNA: TGCGCCAGCAGTCGCAGGGGGGAGATTCAAGAGACCCAGTACTTC.

Regarding this clonotype: A much larger clone sits a single nucleotide away, making a read error possible. The chain uses TRBV4-1 and TRBJ2-1, with 11 bases that match TRBD2. Germline V lookup: CDR1 MGHRA, CDR2 YSYEKL. This CDR3 comprises 15 residues. Written as DNA, the CDR3 is TGCGCCAGCAGCCAAGTAACTAGCGGGAGCAATGAGCAGTGCTTC. It is translated as CASSQVTSGSNEQCF.

This chain joins TRBV28 and TRBJ1-6; 10 bases line up with TRBD1. There are 17 residues in the CDR3. Germline V gene lookup returns CDR1 MDHEN and CDR2 SYDVKM. V lost 5 bases to trimming and J lost 0 bases; unmatched junction nucleotides: 4. The CDR3 loop is CASSGTGESSYNSPLHF. Written as DNA, the CDR3 is TGTGCCAGCAGTGGGACAGGGGAAAGCTCCTATAATTCACCCCTCCACTTT.

This clonotype was counted at least ten times. This rearrangement joins TRBV7-2 to TRBJ1-1; no reliable D call. Germline V CDR1 and CDR2: SGHTA, FQGNSA. The germline V and J ends were trimmed by 1 base and 1 base, with 4 bases remaining between them. CDR3 length equals 13 residues. CDR3 amino acids: CASSLDRNTEAFF. The CDR3, as DNA: TGTGCCAGCAGCTTAGATAGGAACACTGAAGCTTTCTTT.